What follows are 10 T cell receptor beta chains derived from one specimen sequenced in a study of memory CD4+ T cells and cytomegalovirus serostatus. Single viable CD3+CD4+CD8-CD45RO+ cells were sorted as the memory CD4+ T cells. Repertoires were generated with immunoSEQ multiplex PCR, while TCRdb's copy carries only in-frame clones and drops some. The sample holds 35,000 to 45,000 clones, about 79% seen once. Sample: memory CD4+ T cells from blood. The receptors come from an adult in good health and CMV-seronegative.

The rearrangement links TRBV20-1 to TRBJ2-1; D is unresolved. CDR1 and CDR2 from the germline V gene are DFQATT and SNEGSKA (reference sequence). CDR3 size: 11 residues. V lost 4 bases, J lost 8 bases, and 9 bases lay in between. DNA of the CDR3: TGCAGTGCTACAGACTTCGATGAGCAGTTCTTC. Translation gives CSATDFDEQFF.

This clone was found once. The DNA for the CDR3 is TGTGCCAGCTCACCCGAACCGGGACAGGGGAATCAGCCCCAGCATTTT. Translated, it gives CASSPEPGQGNQPQHF. The chain joins TRBV18 to TRBJ1-5; TRBD1 aligns across 10 bases. Germline values: CDR1 KGHSH, CDR2 LQKENI. V trimming: 3 bases; J trimming: 4 bases; junction bases outside the gene matches: 6. The CDR3 has 16 residues.

In its sample, this clone is medium-sized. The J gene is TRBJ2-1, the V gene TRBV12-5; perhaps TRBD1 as D (5 bases). Trimming took off 2 bases at V and 9 bases at J, with 23 bases between the two ends. The CDR3 extends over 17 amino acids. Germline assignment: CDR1 LGHNT and CDR2 FRNRAP. The CDR3 DNA reads as TGTGCTAGTGGTTTGCAACGTAGTATTAGGGGTTCCTCTGAGCAGTTCTTC. Its protein is CASGLQRSIRGSSEQFF.

The chain employs TRBV11-2 and TRBJ1-2; D may be TRBD1 (5 bases). Deletions cut 0 bases from V and 6 bases from J, with 17 bases between. CDR3 length equals 16 residues. Germline-derived CDR1 and CDR2 are SGHAT and FQNNGV. Here the CDR3 reads CASSLDPWRGTNGYTF. The CDR3 region has the DNA TGTGCCAGCAGCTTAGATCCCTGGAGGGGTACTAATGGCTACACCTTC.

This rearrangement joins TRBV1 to TRBJ2-3; TRBD2, the D gene given by the table, was not confirmed from the DNA. TRBV1 is listed as a pseudogene. The CDR3 loop spans 16 amino acids. The CDR3 coding sequence is TGCACCAGCAGCTCACCCGGGACTACCGGCACAGATACGCAGTATTTT. Translation: CTSSSPGTTGTDTQYF.

The V call is TRBV4-2, the J call TRBJ2-2; TRBD1 aligns across 8 bases. After removal of 4 bases from V and 1 base from J, the junction contained 11 bases not matched to a gene. CDR3 size: 18 residues. The V gene's germline CDR1 is LGHNA and CDR2 YNFKEQ. The CDR3 bases are TGTGCCAGCAGCCCCGGACAGGGTAATTTCGGGAACACCGGGGAGCTGTTTTTT. Protein product: CASSPGQGNFGNTGELFF.

The J gene is TRBJ1-3, the V gene TRBV19; D not certain. Per germline, CDR1 LNHDA and CDR2 SQIVND (reference sequence). This CDR3 region has 14 residues. V lost 3 bases and J lost 0, with 6 bases in between. As DNA, the CDR3 is TGTGCCAGTAGTATTTCGTACTCTGGAAACACCATATATTTT. It is translated as CASSISYSGNTIYF.

V usage is TRBV9 and J usage is TRBJ2-7, with 7 bases fitting TRBD1. With V trimmed by 0 bases and J by 2 bases, 5 bases remained unmatched. This CDR3 is built from 15 residues. CDR1 and CDR2 (germline): SGDLS, YYNGEE. CDR3 coding DNA: TGTGCCAGCAGCGTAGATGAGGGGGCGACCTACGAGCAGTACTTC. Translating it yields CASSVDEGATYEQYF.

The V call is TRBV5-8, the J call TRBJ2-2; D remains ambiguous. Trimming shortened V by 0 bases and J by 6 bases, and 9 bases separated the two germline ends. The CDR3 totals 14 residues. Looked up from germline, CDR1 is SGHTS and CDR2 is YDEGEE. CDR3 amino acids: CASSLDSLPGELFF. The DNA for the CDR3 is TGTGCCAGCAGCTTGGACTCGTTACCCGGGGAGCTGTTTTTT.

This chain links TRBV5-6 with TRBJ1-2; perhaps TRBD1 as D (6 bases). There are 14 residues in the CDR3. The germline CDR1 and CDR2 sequences are SGHDT and YYEEEE. V lost 6 bases and J lost 4, with 16 bases in between. The CDR3 nucleotides are TGTGCCAGCACTCAGAGGGGGGGAGGCTATGGCTACACCTTC. This sequence encodes CASTQRGGGYGYTF. Together with reference TRBV5-6 and TRBJ1-2, the CDR3 gives the full variable domain: DAGVTQSPTHLIKTRGQQVTLRCSPKSGHDTVSWYQQALGQGPQFIFQYYEEEERQRGNFPDRFSGHQFPNYSSELNVNALLLGDSALYLCASTQRGGGYGYTFGSGTRLTVV.